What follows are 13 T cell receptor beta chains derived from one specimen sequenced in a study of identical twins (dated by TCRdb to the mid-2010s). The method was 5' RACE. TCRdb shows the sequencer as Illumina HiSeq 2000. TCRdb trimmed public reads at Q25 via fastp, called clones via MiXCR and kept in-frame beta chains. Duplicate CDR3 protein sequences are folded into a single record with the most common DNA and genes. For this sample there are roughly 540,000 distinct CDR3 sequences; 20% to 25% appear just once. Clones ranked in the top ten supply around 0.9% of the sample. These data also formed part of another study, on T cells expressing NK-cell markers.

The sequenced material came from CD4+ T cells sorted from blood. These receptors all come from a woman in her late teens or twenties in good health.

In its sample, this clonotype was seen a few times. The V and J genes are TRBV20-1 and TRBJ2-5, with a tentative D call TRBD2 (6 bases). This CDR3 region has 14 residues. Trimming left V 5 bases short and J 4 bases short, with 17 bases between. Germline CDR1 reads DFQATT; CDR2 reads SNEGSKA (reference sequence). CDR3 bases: TGCAGTGCTTACCCCACTAGCAGGGTAGAGACCCAGTACTTC. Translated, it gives CSAYPTSRVETQYF.

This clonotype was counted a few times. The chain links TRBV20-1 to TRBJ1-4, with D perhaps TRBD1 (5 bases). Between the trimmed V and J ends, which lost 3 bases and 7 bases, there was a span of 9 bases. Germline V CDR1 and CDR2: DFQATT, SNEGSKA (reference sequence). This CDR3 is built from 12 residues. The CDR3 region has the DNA TGCAGTGCTAGGCGGGGACGTGAAAAACTGTTTTTT. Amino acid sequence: CSARRGREKLFF.

This CDR3 is CASGRDYSSYNEQFF. The CDR3 DNA is TGTGCTAGTGGTCGGGACTACAGCTCCTACAATGAGCAGTTCTTC. The rearrangement links TRBV12-5 to TRBJ2-1; 7 bases match TRBD2. The ends lost 5 bases at V and 0 bases at J; junction bases unmatched: 4. Germline CDR1 LGHNT, CDR2 FRNRAP. The CDR3 spans 15 residues.

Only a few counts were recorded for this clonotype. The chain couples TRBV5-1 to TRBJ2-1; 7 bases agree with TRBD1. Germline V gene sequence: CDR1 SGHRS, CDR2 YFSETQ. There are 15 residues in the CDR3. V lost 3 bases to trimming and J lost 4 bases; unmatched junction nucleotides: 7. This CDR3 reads CASSYGTVIYNEQFF. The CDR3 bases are TGCGCCAGCAGCTACGGGACAGTGATTTACAATGAGCAGTTCTTC. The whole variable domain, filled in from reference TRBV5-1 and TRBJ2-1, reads KAGVTQTPRYLIKTRGQQVTLSCSPISGHRSVSWYQQTPGQGLQFLFEYFSETQRNKGNFPGRFSGRQFSNSRSEMNVSTLELGDSALYLCASSYGTVIYNEQFFGPGTRLTVL.

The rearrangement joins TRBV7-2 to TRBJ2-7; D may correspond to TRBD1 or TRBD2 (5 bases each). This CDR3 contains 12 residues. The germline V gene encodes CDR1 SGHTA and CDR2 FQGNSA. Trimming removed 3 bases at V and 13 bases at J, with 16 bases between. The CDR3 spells CASSFSGARSYF. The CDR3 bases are TGTGCCAGCAGCTTCTCCGGGGCCCGAAGTTACTTC. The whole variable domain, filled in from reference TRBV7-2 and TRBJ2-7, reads GAGVSQSPSNKVTEKGKDVELRCDPISGHTALYWYRQSLGQGLEFLIYFQGNSAPDKSGLPSDRFSAERTGGSVSTLTIQRTQQEDSAVYLCASSFSGARSYFGPGTRLTVT.

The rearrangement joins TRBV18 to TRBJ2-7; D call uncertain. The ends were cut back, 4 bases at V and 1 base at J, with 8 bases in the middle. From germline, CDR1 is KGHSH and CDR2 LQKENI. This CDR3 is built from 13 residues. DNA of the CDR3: TGTGCCAGCTCACGATCGGAATCCTACGAGCAGTACTTC. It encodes CASSRSESYEQYF. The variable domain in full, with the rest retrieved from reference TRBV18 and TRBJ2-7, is NAGVMQNPRHLVRRRGQEARLRCSPMKGHSHVYWYRQLPEEGLKFMVYLQKENIIDESGMPKERFSAEFPKEGPSILRIQQVVRGDSAAYFCASSRSESYEQYFGPGTRLTVT.

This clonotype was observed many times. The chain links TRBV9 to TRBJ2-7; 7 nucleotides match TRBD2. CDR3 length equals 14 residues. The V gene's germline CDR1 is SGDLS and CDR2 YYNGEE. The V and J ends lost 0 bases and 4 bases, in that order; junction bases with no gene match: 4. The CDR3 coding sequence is TGTGCCAGCAGCGTAGCTACGGGAGGTTACGAGCAGTACTTC. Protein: CASSVATGGYEQYF. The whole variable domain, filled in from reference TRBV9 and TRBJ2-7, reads DSGVTQTPKHLITATGQRVTLRCSPRSGDLSVYWYQQSLDQGLQFLIQYYNGEERAKGNILERFSAQQFPDLHSELNLSSLELGDSALYFCASSVATGGYEQYFGPGTRLTVT.

The CDR3 DNA follows: TGTGCCAGCAGCTCGGACACCTGGACCTACGAGCAGTACTTC. Protein: CASSSDTWTYEQYF. The V call is TRBV7-2, the J call TRBJ2-7, with D possibly being TRBD1 (5 bases). Looked up from germline, CDR1 is SGHTA and CDR2 is FQGNSA. CDR3 length: 14 amino acids. Trimming shortened V by 4 bases and J by 2 bases, and 12 bases separated the two germline ends.

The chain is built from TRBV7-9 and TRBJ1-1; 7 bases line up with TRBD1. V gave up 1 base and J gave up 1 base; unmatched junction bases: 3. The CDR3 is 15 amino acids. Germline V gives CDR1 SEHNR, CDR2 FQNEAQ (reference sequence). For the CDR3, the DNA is TGTGCCAGCAGCTTAGTTAACAGGGGGAACACTGAAGCTTTCTTT. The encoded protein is CASSLVNRGNTEAFF.

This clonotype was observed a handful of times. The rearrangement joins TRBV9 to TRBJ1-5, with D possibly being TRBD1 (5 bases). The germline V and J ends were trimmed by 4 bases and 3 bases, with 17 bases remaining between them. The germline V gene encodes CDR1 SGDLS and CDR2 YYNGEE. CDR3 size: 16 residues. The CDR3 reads CASSSRVGALNQPQHF. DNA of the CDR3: TGTGCCAGCAGCTCCCGGGTTGGGGCCCTCAATCAGCCCCAGCATTTT. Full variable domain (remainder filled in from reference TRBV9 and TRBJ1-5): DSGVTQTPKHLITATGQRVTLRCSPRSGDLSVYWYQQSLDQGLQFLIQYYNGEERAKGNILERFSAQQFPDLHSELNLSSLELGDSALYFCASSSRVGALNQPQHFGDGTRLSIL.

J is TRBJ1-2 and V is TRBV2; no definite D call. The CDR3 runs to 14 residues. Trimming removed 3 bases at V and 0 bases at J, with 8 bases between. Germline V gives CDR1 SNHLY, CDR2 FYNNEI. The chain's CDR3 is CASSDPGSNYGYTF. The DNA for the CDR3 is TGTGCCAGCAGTGACCCGGGATCTAACTATGGCTACACCTTC.

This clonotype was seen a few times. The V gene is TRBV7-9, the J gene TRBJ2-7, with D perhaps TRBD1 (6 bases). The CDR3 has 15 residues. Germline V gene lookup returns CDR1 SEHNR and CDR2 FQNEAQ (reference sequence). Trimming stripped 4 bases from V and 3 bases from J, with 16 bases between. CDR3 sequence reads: CASSSNAGTHYEQYF. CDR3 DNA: TGTGCCAGCAGCTCGAATGCCGGGACACACTACGAGCAGTACTTC.

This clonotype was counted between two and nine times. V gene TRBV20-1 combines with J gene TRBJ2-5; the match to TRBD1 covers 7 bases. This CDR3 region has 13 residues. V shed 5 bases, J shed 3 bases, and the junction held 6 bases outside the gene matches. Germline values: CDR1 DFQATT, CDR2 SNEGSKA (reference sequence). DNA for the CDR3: TGCAGTGCTGGCGTCGGACAGGAAGAGACCCAGTACTTC. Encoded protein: CSAGVGQEETQYF.